Shown below are 13 T cell receptor beta chains from a single sample sequenced in a study of T cells in Graves' hyperthyroidism and ophthalmopathy (dated by TCRdb to between 2018 and 2021). Library preparation used multiplex PCR. Sequencing took place on an Illumina HiSeq 2000. The TCR beta CDR3 regions were amplified from the RNA transcripts. The first round of RT-PCR for the TCR CDR3 was performed with the HTBI primer set and the Qiagen OneStep RT-PCR kit. Clones were called with MiXCR by TCRdb after fastp trimmed the public reads at Q25, and only in-frame beta chains were retained. For every CDR3 protein sequence, its rows merge into one entry that carries the most common genes and DNA. This sample comprises approximately 430,000 distinct CDR3 sequences, approximately 14% of them detected only once. The ten largest clones represent around 14% of the sample. The sample comprised blood. The receptors originated from a woman aged 18-29 years with Graves' hyperthyroidism.

This clonotype was counted only a few times. The V call is TRBV5-5, the J call TRBJ2-1; 8 positions match TRBD2. The V gene's germline CDR1 is SGHKS and CDR2 YYEKEE (reference sequence). The length of the CDR3 is 13 residues. With 6 bases clipped from V and 6 bases from J, the junction kept 5 bases outside the gene matches. CDR3 DNA sequence: TGTGCCAGCAACAGCGGGAGCGGCAATGAGCAGTTCTTC. Translated: CASNSGSGNEQFF.

The chain uses TRBV29-1 and TRBJ2-3; TRBD1 agrees at 7 bases. Germline-derived CDR1 and CDR2 are SQVTM and ANQGSEA. Trimming cost V 8 bases and J 1 base; bases outside gene matches: 15. The CDR3 spans 16 residues. For the CDR3, the DNA is TGCAGCCTCGCCCGACAGGGAAATTATGGCACAGATACGCAGTATTTT. It yields the protein CSLARQGNYGTDTQYF.

CDR3 nucleotides: TGTGCCAGCAGCCAAGATCCGGAGTTTGGAGTGTTTTTT. As protein: CASSQDPEFGVFF. This rearrangement joins TRBV4-2 to TRBJ2-2, with D uncertain. Germline CDR1 and CDR2: LGHNA and YNFKEQ. The CDR3 is 13 residues long. Trimming cost V 0 bases and J 15 bases, with 14 bases left between them.

This clonotype turned up a few times. V is TRBV9 and J is TRBJ2-7; D remains unclear. V was trimmed by 0 bases and J by 1 base, leaving 8 bases between them. The germline V gene encodes CDR1 SGDLS and CDR2 YYNGEE. The CDR3 is made up of 14 amino acids. The CDR3 loop reads CASSVGSSSYEQYF. The DNA for the CDR3 is TGTGCCAGCAGCGTAGGGTCGAGTTCCTACGAGCAGTACTTC. The complete variable domain, with remaining parts taken from reference TRBV9 and TRBJ2-7, reads DSGVTQTPKHLITATGQRVTLRCSPRSGDLSVYWYQQSLDQGLQFLIQYYNGEERAKGNILERFSAQQFPDLHSELNLSSLELGDSALYFCASSVGSSSYEQYFGPGTRLTVT.

This clonotype has a count of ten or more. V usage is TRBV20-1 and J usage is TRBJ2-3; 10 nucleotides match TRBD2. CDR1 is DFQATT, CDR2 SNEGSKA, per germline (reference sequence). CDR3 length equals 15 residues. V lost 3 bases to trimming and J lost 3 bases; unmatched junction nucleotides: 6. The CDR3 reads CSARSLAGVTDTQYF. In DNA, the CDR3 is TGCAGTGCTAGGTCCCTAGCGGGAGTTACAGATACGCAGTATTTT.

The chain links TRBV20-1 to TRBJ2-7, with 14 positions matching TRBD2. J lost 1 base, V lost 3 bases, and 8 bases had no gene match. The CDR3 consists of 17 residues. Germline CDR1 is DFQATT and CDR2 is SNEGSKA (reference sequence). The CDR3 coding sequence is TGCAGTGCTAGCTTCGGACTAGCGGGGGGCGCGTCCTACGAGCAGTACTTC. This encodes CSASFGLAGGASYEQYF.

This clonotype has a count of ten or more. The rearrangement uses TRBV24-1 and TRBJ1-1; D uncertain. Germline V gene sequence: CDR1 KGHDR, CDR2 SFDVKD. CDR3 length: 12 amino acids. V was cut by 2 bases and J by 7 bases, with 7 bases left in between. In DNA, the CDR3 is TGTGCCACCAGTGATTCGGTAGGTGAAGCTTTCTTT. It codes for CATSDSVGEAFF.

There are a few counts of this clonotype. The chain links TRBV20-1 to TRBJ2-5, with 13 positions matching TRBD2. The CDR3 totals 14 residues. Germline V gene lookup returns CDR1 DFQATT and CDR2 SNEGSKA (reference sequence). DNA for the CDR3: TGCAGGGCTCAACTAGCGGGGGGGCTGGAGACCCAGTACTTC. Translation gives CRAQLAGGLETQYF.

The chain uses TRBV14 and TRBJ1-4; tentatively, D is TRBD1 (6 bases). V was pared by 0 bases and J by 4 bases, with 15 bases between. The CDR3 spans 17 residues. The germline V gene encodes CDR1 SGHDN and CDR2 FVKESK. The CDR3 bases are TGTGCCAGCAGCCAAGATATCTGGCAGGGGATTAATGAAAAACTGTTTTTT. It translates to CASSQDIWQGINEKLFF.

As concerns this clonotype: Relative to the germline gene, one junction end is altered; a read error may explain this. The chain links TRBV5-5 to TRBJ2-1, with TRBD1 identical over 9 bases. The length of the CDR3 is 12 residues. Germline CDR1 reads SGHKS; CDR2 reads YYEKEE (reference sequence). For the CDR3, the DNA is TGTGCCAGCAGTGAAAACCGGGACAGGGAGTCCTTC. Protein: CASSENRDRESF.

V gene TRBV27 combines with J gene TRBJ1-1, with 7 nucleotides matching TRBD1. Germline assignment: CDR1 MNHEY and CDR2 SMNVEV (reference sequence). CDR3 length: 14 amino acids. V gave up 7 bases and J gave up 1 base; unmatched junction bases: 6. The CDR3: CASNDRTGNTEAFF. The DNA of the CDR3 is TGTGCCAGCAACGACAGGACAGGGAACACTGAAGCTTTCTTT.

A remark on this clonotype: The junction departs from germline at one end; a sequencing error may be responsible. V is TRBV4-3 and J is TRBJ1-2; D gene unclear. The CDR3 length is 15 residues. Germline CDR1 is LGHNA and CDR2 is YSLEER. The CDR3: CASSQVVGKNYGHTF. The DNA for the CDR3 is TGCGCCAGCAGCCAAGTTGTGGGGAAGAACTATGGCCACACCTTC.

This clonotype was seen ten or more times. The chain has TRBV6-1 and TRBJ1-6, with 10 positions matching TRBD1. The J segment lost 4 bases and the V segment lost 6 bases, leaving 6 bases of the junction unmatched. This CDR3 region has 16 residues. CDR1 and CDR2 (germline): MNHNS, SASEGT. CDR3 amino acids: CASSAGTGAYNSPLHF. CDR3 bases: TGTGCCAGCAGCGCCGGGACAGGGGCGTATAATTCACCCCTCCACTTT.